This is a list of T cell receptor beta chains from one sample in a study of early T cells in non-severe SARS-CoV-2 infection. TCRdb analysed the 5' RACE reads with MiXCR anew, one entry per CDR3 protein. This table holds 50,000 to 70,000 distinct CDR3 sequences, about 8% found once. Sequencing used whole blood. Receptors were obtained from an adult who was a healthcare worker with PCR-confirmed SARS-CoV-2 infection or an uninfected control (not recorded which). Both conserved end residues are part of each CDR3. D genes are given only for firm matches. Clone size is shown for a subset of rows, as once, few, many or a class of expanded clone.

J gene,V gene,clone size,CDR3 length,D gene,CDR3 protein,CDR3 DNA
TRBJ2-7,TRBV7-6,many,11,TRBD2,CASSSGTTQYF,TGTGCCAGCAGCTCGGGGACTACCCAGTACTTC
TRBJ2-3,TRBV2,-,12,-,CASSERADTQYF,TGTGCCAGCAGTGAGAGGGCGGATACGCAGTATTTT
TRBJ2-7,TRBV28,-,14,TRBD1,CASSLYRGSNEQYF,TGTGCCAGCAGTCTCTACAGGGGTAGCAACGAGCAGTACTTC
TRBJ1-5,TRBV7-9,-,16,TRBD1,CASSLGTGTGNQPQHF,TGTGCCAGCAGCTTAGGAACCGGGACAGGGAATCAGCCCCAGCATTTT
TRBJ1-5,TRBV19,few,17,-,CASSDLTLGGSDQPQHF,TGTGCCAGCAGTGACCTAACCCTAGGGGGATCCGATCAGCCCCAGCATTTT
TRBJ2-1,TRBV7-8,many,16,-,CASSSQAPRTNNEQFF,TGTGCCAGCAGCTCCCAGGCCCCAAGGACAAACAATGAGCAGTTCTTC
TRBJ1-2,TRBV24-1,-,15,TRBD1,CATSDSGQANYGYTF,TGTGCCACCAGTGATTCTGGACAGGCAAACTATGGCTACACCTTC
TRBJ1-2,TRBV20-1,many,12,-,CSASSSLNGYTF,TGCAGTGCTAGTTCCTCGTTGAATGGCTACACCTTC
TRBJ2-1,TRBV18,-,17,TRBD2,CASSPPASGSSYNEQFF,TGTGCCAGCTCACCACCGGCTAGCGGGAGCTCCTACAATGAGCAGTTCTTC
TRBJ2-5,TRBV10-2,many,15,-,CASSKTGGGQETQYF,TGCGCCAGCAGTAAGACAGGTGGTGGCCAAGAGACCCAGTACTTC
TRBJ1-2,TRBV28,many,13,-,CASRSGSNYGYTF,TGTGCCAGCAGGTCCGGGTCTAACTATGGCTACACCTTC
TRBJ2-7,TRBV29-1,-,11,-,CSVAESYEQYF,TGCAGCGTTGCTGAGTCCTACGAGCAGTACTTC
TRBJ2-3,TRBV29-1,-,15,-,CSVYPQAIVTDTQYF,TGCAGCGTTTACCCTCAGGCGATTGTCACAGATACGCAGTATTTT
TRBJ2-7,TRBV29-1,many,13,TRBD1,CSAGDRGLYEQYF,TGCAGCGCTGGGGACAGGGGCCTCTACGAGCAGTACTTC
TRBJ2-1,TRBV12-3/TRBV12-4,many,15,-,CASSPISNQGNEQFF,TGTGCCAGCAGCCCCATCTCCAATCAGGGCAATGAGCAGTTCTTC
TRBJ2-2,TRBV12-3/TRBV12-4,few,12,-,CASRVRTGELFF,TGTGCCAGCAGAGTCCGCACCGGGGAGCTGTTTTTT
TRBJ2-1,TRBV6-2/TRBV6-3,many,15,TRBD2,CASSLAGGPYNEQFF,TGTGCCAGCAGTTTAGCGGGAGGACCTTACAATGAGCAGTTCTTC
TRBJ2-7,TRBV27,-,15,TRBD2,CASTPTSGSSYEQYF,TGTGCCAGCACACCGACTAGCGGGAGCTCCTACGAGCAGTACTTC
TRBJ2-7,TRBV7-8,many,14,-,CASSLDSVWDEQYF,TGTGCCAGCAGCTTAGACTCGGTGTGGGACGAGCAGTACTTC
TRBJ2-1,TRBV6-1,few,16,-,CASSDSRGQGWNEQFF,TGTGCCAGCAGTGATTCGAGAGGTCAGGGGTGGAATGAGCAGTTCTTC
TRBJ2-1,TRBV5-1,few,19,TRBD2,CASSRWGLAGPSSYNEQFF,TGCGCCAGCAGCAGATGGGGACTAGCGGGGCCTAGCTCCTACAATGAGCAGTTCTTC
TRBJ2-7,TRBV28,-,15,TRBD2,CASSLGSGGSYEQYF,TGTGCCAGCAGTTTAGGTAGCGGGGGTTCCTACGAGCAGTACTTC
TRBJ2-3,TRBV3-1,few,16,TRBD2,CASSQDRLAGGDTQYF,TGTGCCAGCAGCCAAGATAGACTAGCGGGAGGAGATACGCAGTATTTT
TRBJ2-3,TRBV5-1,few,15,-,CASSPLGHRTDTQYF,TGCGCCAGCAGCCCGCTCGGACACCGCACAGATACGCAGTATTTT
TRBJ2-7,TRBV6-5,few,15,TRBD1,CASSAGTAETYEQYF,TGTGCCAGCAGTGCCGGGACAGCGGAAACCTACGAGCAGTACTTC
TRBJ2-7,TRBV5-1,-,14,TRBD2,CASSLLAGVDEQYF,TGCGCCAGCAGCTTGCTAGCGGGAGTGGACGAGCAGTACTTC
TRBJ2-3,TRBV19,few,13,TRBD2,CASRTSGADTQYF,TGTGCCAGTAGGACTAGCGGGGCGGATACGCAGTATTTT
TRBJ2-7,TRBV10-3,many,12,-,CASGRGVYEQYF,TGTGCCTCAGGGCGAGGGGTGTACGAGCAGTACTTC
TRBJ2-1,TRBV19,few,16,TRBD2,CASNSRLAGGSNEQFF,TGTGCCAGTAATAGCCGACTAGCGGGAGGGAGCAATGAGCAGTTCTTC
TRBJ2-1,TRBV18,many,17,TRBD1,CASSPLPGQGAYNEQFF,TGTGCCAGCTCACCTCTCCCGGGACAGGGGGCTTACAATGAGCAGTTCTTC
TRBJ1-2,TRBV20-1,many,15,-,CSAGTRRRTNYGYTF,TGCAGTGCGGGCACGAGGAGGAGGACTAACTATGGCTACACCTTC
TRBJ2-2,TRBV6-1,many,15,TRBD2,CASSRSGSNTGELFF,TGTGCCAGCAGTAGAAGCGGGAGTAACACCGGGGAGCTGTTTTTT
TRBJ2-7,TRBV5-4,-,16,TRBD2,CASRYGLAGLSHEQYF,TGTGCCAGCAGATACGGACTAGCGGGACTCAGCCACGAGCAGTACTTC